This passage covers 3 T cell receptor beta chains from one sample sequenced in a study of T-cell memory formation after mild COVID-19. From the 5' RACE reads, TCRdb called clonotypes with MiXCR, one entry per CDR3 protein. The profile covers around 500,000 distinct CDR3 sequences, with roughly 20% appearing a single time and roughly 12% taken by the ten largest. Sequenced material: PBMCs or a T cell subset sorted from them (not recorded which). All receptors derive from an adult woman who had mild COVID-19 (a few samples of this study predate the infection). Cell type and time point are not known.

This clonotype was observed once. The genes are TRBV29-1 and TRBJ2-5, with D perhaps TRBD2 (5 bases). Germline values: CDR1 SQVTM, CDR2 ANQGSEA. The CDR3 is 14 residues long. V gave up 0 bases and J gave up 5 bases, with 13 bases separating them. CDR3 residues: CSVEEMGVKETQYF. CDR3 nucleotide sequence: TGCAGCGTTGAAGAAATGGGAGTAAAGGAGACCCAGTACTTC. The full variable domain, its missing parts supplied by reference TRBV29-1 and TRBJ2-5, is SAVISQKPSRDICQRGTSLTIQCQVDSQVTMMFWYRQQPGQSLTLIATANQGSEATYESGFVIDKFPISRPNLTFSTLTVSNMSPEDSSIYLCSVEEMGVKETQYFGPGTRLLVL.

This clonotype was picked up a small number of times. The V call is TRBV11-2, the J call TRBJ1-1; the D is unclear. Germline lookup yields CDR1 SGHAT and CDR2 FQNNGV. Trimming removed 5 bases from V and 3 bases from J, with 13 bases in between. The CDR3 spans 14 residues. CDR3 bases: TGTGCCAGCAGCAACCCGGTGGGCTACACTGAAGCTTTCTTT. Amino acids: CASSNPVGYTEAFF.

This chain uses TRBV4-1 with TRBJ1-2; D not resolved. CDR3 length: 16 residues. V was trimmed by 4 bases and J by 3 bases, leaving 18 bases between them. Germline V gene data show CDR1 as MGHRA and CDR2 as YSYEKL. The CDR3 bases are TGCGCCAGCAGCCCCAGCTCGACAAAACTGGACTATGGCTACACCTTC. Its protein product is CASSPSSTKLDYGYTF.